This TCR beta chain was captured in a study of shared clonotypes between healthy human individuals. General study findings and limits: In contrast to clonotypes shared by all four donors, non-shared clonotypes had lower generation probabilities.

Regarding this clone: Its antigen remains unidentified.

Naive CD8 populations comprised CD45RO-negative cells positively selected for CCR7, excluding terminally differentiated effector memory CD45RA+ cells. Generated by immunoSEQ multiplex PCR, the TCRdb table keeps only in-frame clones and is missing some. The sample lists about 610,000 clones, approximately 96% occurring once. Germline V gene lookup returns CDR1 MDHEN and CDR2 SYDVKM. The ends lost 6 bases at V and 3 bases at J; junction bases unmatched: 13. The length of the CDR3 is 17 residues. The chain couples TRBV28 to TRBJ2-1, with TRBD2 matching 8 bases. This clonotype was sampled from a woman under 40 in good health. The sample consisted of naive CD8+ T cells sorted from blood. The CDR3 loop is CASSPPSLAEYYNEQFF. The DNA of the CDR3 is TGTGCCAGCAGCCCGCCCTCACTAGCGGAGTACTACAATGAGCAGTTCTTC.